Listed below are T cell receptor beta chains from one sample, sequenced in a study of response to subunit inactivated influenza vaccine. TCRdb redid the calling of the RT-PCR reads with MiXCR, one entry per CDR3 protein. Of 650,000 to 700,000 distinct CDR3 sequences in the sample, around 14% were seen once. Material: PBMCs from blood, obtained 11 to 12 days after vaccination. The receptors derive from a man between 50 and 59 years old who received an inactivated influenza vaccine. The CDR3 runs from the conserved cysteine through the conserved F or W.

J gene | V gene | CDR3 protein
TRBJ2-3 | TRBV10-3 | CAISTGTSGGKPTDTQYF
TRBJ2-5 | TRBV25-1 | CASSEVTGAQETQYF
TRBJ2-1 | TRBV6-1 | CASSPQGASYNEQFF
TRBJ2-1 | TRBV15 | CATTGRNKNEQFF
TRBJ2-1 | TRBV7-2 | CASSLEARHPIF
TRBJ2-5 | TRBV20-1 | CSAPDRQGTQETQYF
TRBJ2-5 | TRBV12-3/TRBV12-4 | CASSPTPGQQETQYF
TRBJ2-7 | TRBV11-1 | CASRSLQGASYEQYF
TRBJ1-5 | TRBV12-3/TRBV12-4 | CASSMGQGSQPQHF
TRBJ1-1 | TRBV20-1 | CSARVSQGAFF
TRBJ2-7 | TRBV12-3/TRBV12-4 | CASSPYGTLYEQYF
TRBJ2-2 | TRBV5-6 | CASSRTENTGELFF
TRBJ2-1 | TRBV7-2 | CASDLTGGRPPNEQFF
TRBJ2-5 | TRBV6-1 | CASKRDPGGHETQYF
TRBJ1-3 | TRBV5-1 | CASSLGQGSETFGNTICF
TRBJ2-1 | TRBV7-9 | CASSPTSGKQFF
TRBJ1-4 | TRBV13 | CASSQRTAVGTNEKLFF
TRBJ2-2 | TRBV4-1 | CASSQGPGGRHTGELFF
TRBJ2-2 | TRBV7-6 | CASSLAAGQGAGELFF
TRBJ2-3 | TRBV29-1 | CSVEDQVFADTQYF
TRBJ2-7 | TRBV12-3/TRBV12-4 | CASSFFGPNYEQYF
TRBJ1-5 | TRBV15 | CATSRDVQSNQPQHF
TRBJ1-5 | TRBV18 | CASSPGTGRGMGSNQPQHF
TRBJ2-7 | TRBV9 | CASSVGTSLSYEQYF
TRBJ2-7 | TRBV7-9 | CASSRGWGRSYEQYF
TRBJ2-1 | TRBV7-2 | CASSLGSGGYYNEQFF
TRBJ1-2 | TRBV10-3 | CATQPGQGVDYGYTF
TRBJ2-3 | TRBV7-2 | CASSLDPGADTQYF